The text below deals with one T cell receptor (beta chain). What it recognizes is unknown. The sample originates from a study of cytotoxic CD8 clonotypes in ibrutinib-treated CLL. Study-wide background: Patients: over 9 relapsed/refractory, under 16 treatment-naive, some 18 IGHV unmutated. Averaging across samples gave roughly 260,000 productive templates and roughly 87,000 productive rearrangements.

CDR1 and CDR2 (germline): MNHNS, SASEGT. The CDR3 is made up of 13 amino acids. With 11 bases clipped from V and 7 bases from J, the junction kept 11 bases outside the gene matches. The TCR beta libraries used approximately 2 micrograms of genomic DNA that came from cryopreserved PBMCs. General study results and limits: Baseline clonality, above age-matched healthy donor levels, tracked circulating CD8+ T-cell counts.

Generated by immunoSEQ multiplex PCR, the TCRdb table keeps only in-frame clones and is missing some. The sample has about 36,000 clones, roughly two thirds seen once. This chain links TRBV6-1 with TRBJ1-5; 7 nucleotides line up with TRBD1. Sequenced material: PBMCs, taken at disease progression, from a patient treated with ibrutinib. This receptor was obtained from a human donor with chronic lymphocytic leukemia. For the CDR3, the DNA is TGTGCCGGTTCAACAGGGGCCTGGCAGCCCCAGCATTTT. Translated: CAGSTGAWQPQHF.